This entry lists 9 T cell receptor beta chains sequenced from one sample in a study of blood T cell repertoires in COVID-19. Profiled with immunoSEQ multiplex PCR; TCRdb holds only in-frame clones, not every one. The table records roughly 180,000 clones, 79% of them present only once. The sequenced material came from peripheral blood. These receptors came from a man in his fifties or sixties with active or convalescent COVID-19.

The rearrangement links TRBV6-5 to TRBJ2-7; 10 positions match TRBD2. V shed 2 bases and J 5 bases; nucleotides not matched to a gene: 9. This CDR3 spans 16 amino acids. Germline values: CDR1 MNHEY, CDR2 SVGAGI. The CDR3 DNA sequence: TGTGCCAGCAGTTACCTCAAGGGGACTAGCGTCCACGAGCAGTACTTC. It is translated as CASSYLKGTSVHEQYF.

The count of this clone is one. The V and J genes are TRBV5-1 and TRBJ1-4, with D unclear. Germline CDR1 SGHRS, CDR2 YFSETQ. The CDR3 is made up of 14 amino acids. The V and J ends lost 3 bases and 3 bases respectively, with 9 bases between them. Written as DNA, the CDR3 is TGCGCCAGCAGCTCGGGGTTAGCTAATGAAAAACTGTTTTTT. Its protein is CASSSGLANEKLFF.

The DNA of the CDR3 is TGTGCCAGCAGTACGGTGTCGGAGGCAAACACCATATATTTT. Its protein is CASSTVSEANTIYF. V is TRBV11-2 and J is TRBJ1-3; D not certain. Germline CDR1 is SGHAT and CDR2 is FQNNGV. The CDR3 runs to 14 residues. Trimming shortened V by 6 bases and J by 6 bases, and 15 bases separated the two germline ends. Full variable domain (rest looked up from reference TRBV11-2 and TRBJ1-3): EAGVAQSPRYKIIEKRQSVAFWCNPISGHATLYWYQQILGQGPKLLIQFQNNGVVDDSQLPKDRFSAERLKGVDSTLKIQPAKLEDSAVYLCASSTVSEANTIYFGEGSWLTVV.

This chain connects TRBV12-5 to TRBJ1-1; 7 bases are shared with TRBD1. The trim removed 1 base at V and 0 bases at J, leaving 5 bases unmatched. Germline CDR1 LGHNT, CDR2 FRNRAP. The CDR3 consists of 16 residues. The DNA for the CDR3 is TGTGCTAGTGGTTTGGCCCCCGGGACAGTGAACACTGAAGCTTTCTTT. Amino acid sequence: CASGLAPGTVNTEAFF.

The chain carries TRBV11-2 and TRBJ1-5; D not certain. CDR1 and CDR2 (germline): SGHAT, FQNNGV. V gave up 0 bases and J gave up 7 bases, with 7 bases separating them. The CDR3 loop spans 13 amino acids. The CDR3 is CASSLEPRQPQHF. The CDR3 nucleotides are TGTGCCAGCAGCTTAGAACCGAGACAGCCCCAGCATTTT.

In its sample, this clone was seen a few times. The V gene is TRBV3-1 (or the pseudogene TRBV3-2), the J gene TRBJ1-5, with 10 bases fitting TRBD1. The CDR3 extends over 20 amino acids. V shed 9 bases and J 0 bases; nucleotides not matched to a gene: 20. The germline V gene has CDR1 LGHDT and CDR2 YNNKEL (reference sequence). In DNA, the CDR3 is TGTGCCAGTACACCAACTGGACAGGGGGGATCTTACCTTAGCAATCAGCCCCAGCATTTT. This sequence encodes CASTPTGQGGSYLSNQPQHF.

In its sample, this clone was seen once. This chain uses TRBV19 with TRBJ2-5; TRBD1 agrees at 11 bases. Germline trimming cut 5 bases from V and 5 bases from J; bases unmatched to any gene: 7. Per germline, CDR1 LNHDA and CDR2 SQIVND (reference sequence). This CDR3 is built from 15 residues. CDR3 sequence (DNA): TGTGCCAGTAGTTCACGGACAGGGGGCAAGGAGACCCAGTACTTC. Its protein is CASSSRTGGKETQYF.

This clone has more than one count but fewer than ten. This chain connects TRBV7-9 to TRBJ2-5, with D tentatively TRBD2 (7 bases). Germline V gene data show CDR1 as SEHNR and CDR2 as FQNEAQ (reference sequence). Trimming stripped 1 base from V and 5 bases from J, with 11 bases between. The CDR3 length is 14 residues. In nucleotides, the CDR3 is TGTGCCAGCAGCTTAGGGGGGGGCGGGGAGACCCAGTACTTC. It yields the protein CASSLGGGGETQYF. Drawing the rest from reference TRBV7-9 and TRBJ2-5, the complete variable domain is DTGVSQNPRHKITKRGQNVTFRCDPISEHNRLYWYRQTLGQGPEFLTYFQNEAQLEKSRLLSDRFSAERPKGSFSTLEIQRTEQGDSAMYLCASSLGGGGETQYFGPGTRLLVL.

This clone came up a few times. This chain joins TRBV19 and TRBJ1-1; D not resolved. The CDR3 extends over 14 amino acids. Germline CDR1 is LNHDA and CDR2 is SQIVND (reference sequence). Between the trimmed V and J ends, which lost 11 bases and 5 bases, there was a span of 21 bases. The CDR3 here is CASSAVLLRTEAFF. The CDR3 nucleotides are TGTGCCTCCAGTGCGGTCCTCCTGCGGACTGAAGCTTTCTTT.